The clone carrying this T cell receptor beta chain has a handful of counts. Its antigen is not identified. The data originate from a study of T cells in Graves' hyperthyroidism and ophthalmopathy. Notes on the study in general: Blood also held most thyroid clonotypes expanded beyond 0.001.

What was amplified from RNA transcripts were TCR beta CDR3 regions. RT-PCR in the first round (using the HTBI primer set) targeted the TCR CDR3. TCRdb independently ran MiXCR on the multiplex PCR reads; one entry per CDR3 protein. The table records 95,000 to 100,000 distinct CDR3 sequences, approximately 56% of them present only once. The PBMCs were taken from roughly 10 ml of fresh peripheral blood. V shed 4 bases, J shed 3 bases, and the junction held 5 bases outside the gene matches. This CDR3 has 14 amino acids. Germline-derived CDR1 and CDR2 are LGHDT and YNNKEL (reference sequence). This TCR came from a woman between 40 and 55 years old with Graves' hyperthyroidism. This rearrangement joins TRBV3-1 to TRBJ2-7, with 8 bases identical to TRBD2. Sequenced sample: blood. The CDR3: CASSRSGSLYEQYF. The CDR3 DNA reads TGTGCCAGCAGCCGAAGCGGGAGCCTCTACGAGCAGTACTTC.